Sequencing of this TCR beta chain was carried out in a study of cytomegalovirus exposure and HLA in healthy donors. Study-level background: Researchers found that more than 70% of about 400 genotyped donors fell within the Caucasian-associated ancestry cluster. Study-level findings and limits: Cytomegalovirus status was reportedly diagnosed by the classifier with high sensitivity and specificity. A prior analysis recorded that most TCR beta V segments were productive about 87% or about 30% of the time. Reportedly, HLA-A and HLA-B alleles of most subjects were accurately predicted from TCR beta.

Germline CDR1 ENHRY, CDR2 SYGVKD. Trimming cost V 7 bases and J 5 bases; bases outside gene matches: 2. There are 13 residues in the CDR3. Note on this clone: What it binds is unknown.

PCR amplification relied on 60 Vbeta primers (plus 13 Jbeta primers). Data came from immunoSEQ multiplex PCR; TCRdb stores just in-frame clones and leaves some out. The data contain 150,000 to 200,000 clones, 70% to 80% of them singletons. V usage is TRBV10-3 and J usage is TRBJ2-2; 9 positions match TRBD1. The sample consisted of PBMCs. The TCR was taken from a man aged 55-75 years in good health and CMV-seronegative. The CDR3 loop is CAITQGATGELFF. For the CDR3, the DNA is TGTGCCATCACACAGGGGGCAACCGGGGAGCTGTTTTTT.